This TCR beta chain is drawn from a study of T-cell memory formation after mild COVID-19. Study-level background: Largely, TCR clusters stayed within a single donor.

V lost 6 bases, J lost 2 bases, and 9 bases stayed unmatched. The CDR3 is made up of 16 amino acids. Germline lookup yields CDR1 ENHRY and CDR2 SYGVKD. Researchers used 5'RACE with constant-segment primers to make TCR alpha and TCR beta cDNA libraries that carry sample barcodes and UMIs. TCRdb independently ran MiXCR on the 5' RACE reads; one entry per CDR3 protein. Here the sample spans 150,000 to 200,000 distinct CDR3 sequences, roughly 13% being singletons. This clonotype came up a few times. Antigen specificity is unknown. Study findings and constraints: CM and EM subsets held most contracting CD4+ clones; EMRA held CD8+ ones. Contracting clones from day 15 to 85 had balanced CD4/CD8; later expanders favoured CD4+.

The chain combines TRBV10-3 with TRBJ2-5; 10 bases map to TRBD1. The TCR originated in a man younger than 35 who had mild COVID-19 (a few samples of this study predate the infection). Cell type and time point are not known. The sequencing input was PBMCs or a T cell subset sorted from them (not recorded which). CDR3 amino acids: CAISKGTGARQETQYF. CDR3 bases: TGTGCCATCAGCAAAGGGACAGGGGCAAGGCAAGAGACCCAGTACTTC.